Shown below are 21 T cell receptor beta chains from a single sample sequenced in a study of blood T cell repertoires in COVID-19 (dated by TCRdb to the early 2020s). The protocol used for the library was the immunoSEQ multiplex PCR assay. TCRdb retrieved this table from immuneACCESS and kept in-frame rearrangements only. Not all clones are present; in checked studies, unresolved V genes account for under half, and no reason is known for the remainder. This sample has about 400,000 clones in its table, and around 90% of those were observed once. The top ten constitute under 2% of the sample. The material sequenced was PBMCs or T cells enriched from blood (not recorded which). The receptors shown here come from a woman in her late teens or twenties with acute COVID-19.

The chain employs TRBV3-1 (or the pseudogene TRBV3-2) and TRBJ1-4; 9 nucleotides match TRBD1. This CDR3 region has 14 residues. CDR1 LGHDT and CDR2 YNNKEL come from the germline V gene (reference sequence). V lost 3 bases and J lost 12; bases outside the gene matches: 8. CDR3 amino acids: CASSQGQGLEELFF. In nucleotides, the CDR3 is TGTGCCAGCAGCCAGGGACAGGGTTTAGAAGAACTGTTTTTT.

The V gene is TRBV30, the J gene TRBJ1-3; 8 positions match TRBD1. Germline CDR1 is GTSNPN and CDR2 is SVGIG (reference sequence). After removal of 2 bases from V and 3 bases from J, the junction contained 12 bases not matched to a gene. The CDR3 has 17 amino acids. CDR3 region: CAWSSPSRTGSGNTIYF. The CDR3, as DNA: TGTGCCTGGAGTTCCCCCTCTCGGACAGGGAGTGGAAACACCATATATTTT.

The genes are TRBV18 and TRBJ1-1, with D perhaps TRBD1 (5 bases). The germline CDR1 and CDR2 sequences are KGHSH and LQKENI. The germline V and J ends were trimmed by 5 bases and 3 bases, with 16 bases remaining between them. CDR3 length: 15 amino acids. The CDR3 protein is CASSRTGGSDTEAFF. The CDR3 nucleotides are TGTGCCAGCTCAAGGACGGGGGGGTCGGACACTGAAGCTTTCTTT.

To note about this clone: Other DNA sequences in the sample encode the same CDR3. The V gene is TRBV3-1 (or the pseudogene TRBV3-2), the J gene TRBJ1-5, with no clear D. Germline lookup yields CDR1 LGHDT and CDR2 YNNKEL (reference sequence). The CDR3 extends over 15 amino acids. The V and J ends lost 1 base and 0 bases respectively, with 7 bases between them. CDR3 sequence reads: CASSQGGVSNQPQHF. For the CDR3, the DNA is TGTGCCAGCAGCCAAGGAGGTGTTAGCAATCAGCCCCAGCATTTT.

This chain uses TRBV11-3 with TRBJ2-1; TRBD2 matches at 8 bases. V trimming: 1 base; J trimming: 6 bases; junction bases outside the gene matches: 5. This CDR3 has 15 amino acids. From germline, CDR1 is SGHNT and CDR2 YENEEA. The CDR3 region has the DNA TGTGCCAGCAGCTTAGGGCGGGGGGCCCTCAATGAGCAGTTCTTC. This sequence encodes CASSLGRGALNEQFF.

This clone was recorded at least ten times. The chain uses TRBV9 and TRBJ2-2; unclear D gene. The CDR3 consists of 14 residues. The germline gives CDR1 SGDLS, CDR2 YYNGEE. Trimming removed 0 bases from V and 7 bases from J, with 10 bases in between. This chain's CDR3 is CASSVDPHGGELFF. The CDR3 DNA reads TGTGCCAGCAGCGTAGATCCCCACGGCGGGGAGCTGTTTTTT.

The genes are TRBV2 and TRBJ2-1, with 12 bases that match TRBD2. The CDR3 runs to 15 residues. Unmatched junction bases numbered 5, after V lost 5 bases and J lost 6 bases. The germline gives CDR1 SNHLY, CDR2 FYNNEI. The CDR3 here is CASSRLAGVTNEQFF. Written as DNA, the CDR3 is TGTGCCAGCAGTAGACTAGCGGGGGTTACCAATGAGCAGTTCTTC.

V and J are TRBV9 and TRBJ2-7; 11 bases agree with TRBD2. V shed 0 bases, J shed 3 bases, and the junction held 2 bases outside the gene matches. The CDR3 runs 15 residues. Germline V CDR1 and CDR2: SGDLS, YYNGEE. CDR3 residues: CASSVGLAGGYEQYF. The CDR3 nucleotides are TGTGCCAGCAGCGTAGGTCTAGCGGGGGGCTACGAGCAGTACTTC. Filled out from reference TRBV9 and TRBJ2-7, the complete variable domain reads DSGVTQTPKHLITATGQRVTLRCSPRSGDLSVYWYQQSLDQGLQFLIQYYNGEERAKGNILERFSAQQFPDLHSELNLSSLELGDSALYFCASSVGLAGGYEQYFGPGTRLTVT.

The chain recombines TRBV7-2 with TRBJ1-2, with D unclear. The length of the CDR3 is 14 residues. Trimming removed 3 bases from V and 6 bases from J, with 14 bases in between. Germline assignment: CDR1 SGHTA and CDR2 FQGNSA. CDR3 DNA: TGTGCCAGCAGCTTGTCTGCGACGGGGAATGGCTACACCTTC. Its translation is CASSLSATGNGYTF.

This chain links TRBV20-1 with TRBJ1-4; 8 bases fit TRBD1. V lost 5 bases and J lost 8; bases outside the gene matches: 1. Germline V gene sequence: CDR1 DFQATT, CDR2 SNEGSKA (reference sequence). The CDR3 consists of 11 residues. The CDR3: CSADRGEKLFF. The CDR3 DNA reads as TGCAGTGCTGACAGGGGAGAAAAACTGTTTTTT.

V gene TRBV19 combines with J gene TRBJ2-3, with D possibly matching TRBD1 (6 bases). CDR3 length equals 16 residues. CDR1 is LNHDA and CDR2 is SQIVND in the germline V gene (reference sequence). V gave up 5 bases and J gave up 1 base, with 16 bases separating them. For the CDR3, the DNA is TGTGCCAGTAGTCCAAGATCTTCAGGGGGCACAGATACGCAGTATTTT. It specifies CASSPRSSGGTDTQYF.

The chain has TRBV11-3 and TRBJ1-3, with D perhaps TRBD1 (5 bases). V was trimmed by 3 bases and J by 7 bases, leaving 10 bases between them. The CDR3 extends over 13 amino acids. From germline, CDR1 is SGHNT and CDR2 YENEEA. CDR3 region: CASSLGGDNTIYF. The CDR3, as DNA: TGTGCCAGCAGCTTGGGAGGGGACAACACCATATATTTT.

This clone was counted between two and nine times. The chain is built from TRBV5-1 and TRBJ1-4; 7 nucleotides match TRBD1. CDR1 SGHRS and CDR2 YFSETQ come from the germline V gene. J lost 7 bases, V lost 0 bases, and 9 bases had no gene match. The CDR3 extends over 16 amino acids. CDR3 amino acids: CASSLGPGQLLEKLFF. Here the CDR3 DNA reads TGCGCCAGCAGCTTGGGACCGGGACAGCTGCTTGAAAAACTGTTTTTT.

The chain links TRBV9 to TRBJ2-2, with 8 bases identical to TRBD2. This CDR3 has 17 amino acids. V shed 7 bases, J shed 5 bases, and the junction held 16 bases outside the gene matches. The germline gives CDR1 SGDLS, CDR2 YYNGEE. This CDR3 reads CASGQEVSGDRTGELFF. DNA for the CDR3: TGTGCCAGCGGCCAGGAGGTTAGCGGGGACCGAACCGGGGAGCTGTTTTTT.

The V call is TRBV7-9, the J call TRBJ1-6, with 9 bases that match TRBD1. The trim removed 5 bases at V and 8 bases at J, leaving 4 bases unmatched. Germline V gene lookup returns CDR1 SEHNR and CDR2 FQNEAQ (reference sequence). This CDR3 has 14 amino acids. CDR3 nucleotide sequence: TGTGCCAGCAGCCCTTGGACAGGGGATTCACCCCTCCACTTT. This encodes CASSPWTGDSPLHF.

V is TRBV12-3 or TRBV12-4 and J is TRBJ2-7; no clear D. The CDR3 extends over 12 amino acids. Trimming removed 6 bases at V and 5 bases at J, with 11 bases between. DNA of the CDR3: TGTGCCAGCAGCTCTACTCCCCACGAGCAGTACTTC. As protein: CASSSTPHEQYF.

The chain combines TRBV10-3 with TRBJ1-2; maybe TRBD1 (6 bases). The CDR3 sequence is 13 residues long. The V end lost 2 bases, the J end lost 4 bases, and 8 bases lay between the germline ends. Germline CDR1 and CDR2: ENHRY and SYGVKD. The CDR3 loop is CAISETGSYGYTF. CDR3 coding DNA: TGTGCCATCAGTGAGACAGGGTCCTATGGCTACACCTTC.

In this sample, this clone turned up once. V and J are TRBV6-2 or TRBV6-3 and TRBJ2-1; weak D call: TRBD2 (5 bases). The CDR3 has 15 residues. V lost 4 bases and J lost 4, with 14 bases in between. Per the germline V gene, CDR1 is MNHEY and CDR2 is SVGEGT. The DNA for the CDR3 is TGTGCCAGCAGTTCGCGGGTACCGAGATACAATGAGCAGTTCTTC. This encodes CASSSRVPRYNEQFF.

The chain has TRBV27 and TRBJ1-2; 8 bases fit TRBD1. The CDR3 extends over 12 amino acids. Trimming at V came to 7 bases and at J to 6 bases, leaving 4 bases not matched to a gene. The germline gives CDR1 MNHEY, CDR2 SMNVEV (reference sequence). The CDR3 here is CASKTGVNGYTF. The CDR3 region has the DNA TGTGCCAGCAAGACAGGGGTGAATGGCTACACCTTC.

The gene calls are TRBV11-1 and TRBJ2-5, with D uncertain. The CDR3 consists of 14 residues. Germline assignment: CDR1 SGHAT and CDR2 FQDESV (reference sequence). V gave up 1 base and J gave up 5 bases, with 11 bases separating them. Here the CDR3 reads CASSLGTGRETQYF. The CDR3 DNA reads as TGTGCCAGCAGCTTAGGAACGGGTCGGGAGACCCAGTACTTC.

The V and J genes are TRBV5-1 and TRBJ2-5; D is possibly TRBD1 (5 bases). Germline lookup yields CDR1 SGHRS and CDR2 YFSETQ. CDR3 length equals 12 residues. The germline V and J ends were trimmed by 5 bases and 3 bases, with 8 bases remaining between them. The CDR3 protein is CASRSGKETQYF. In DNA, the CDR3 is TGCGCCAGCAGGTCAGGGAAAGAGACCCAGTACTTC.